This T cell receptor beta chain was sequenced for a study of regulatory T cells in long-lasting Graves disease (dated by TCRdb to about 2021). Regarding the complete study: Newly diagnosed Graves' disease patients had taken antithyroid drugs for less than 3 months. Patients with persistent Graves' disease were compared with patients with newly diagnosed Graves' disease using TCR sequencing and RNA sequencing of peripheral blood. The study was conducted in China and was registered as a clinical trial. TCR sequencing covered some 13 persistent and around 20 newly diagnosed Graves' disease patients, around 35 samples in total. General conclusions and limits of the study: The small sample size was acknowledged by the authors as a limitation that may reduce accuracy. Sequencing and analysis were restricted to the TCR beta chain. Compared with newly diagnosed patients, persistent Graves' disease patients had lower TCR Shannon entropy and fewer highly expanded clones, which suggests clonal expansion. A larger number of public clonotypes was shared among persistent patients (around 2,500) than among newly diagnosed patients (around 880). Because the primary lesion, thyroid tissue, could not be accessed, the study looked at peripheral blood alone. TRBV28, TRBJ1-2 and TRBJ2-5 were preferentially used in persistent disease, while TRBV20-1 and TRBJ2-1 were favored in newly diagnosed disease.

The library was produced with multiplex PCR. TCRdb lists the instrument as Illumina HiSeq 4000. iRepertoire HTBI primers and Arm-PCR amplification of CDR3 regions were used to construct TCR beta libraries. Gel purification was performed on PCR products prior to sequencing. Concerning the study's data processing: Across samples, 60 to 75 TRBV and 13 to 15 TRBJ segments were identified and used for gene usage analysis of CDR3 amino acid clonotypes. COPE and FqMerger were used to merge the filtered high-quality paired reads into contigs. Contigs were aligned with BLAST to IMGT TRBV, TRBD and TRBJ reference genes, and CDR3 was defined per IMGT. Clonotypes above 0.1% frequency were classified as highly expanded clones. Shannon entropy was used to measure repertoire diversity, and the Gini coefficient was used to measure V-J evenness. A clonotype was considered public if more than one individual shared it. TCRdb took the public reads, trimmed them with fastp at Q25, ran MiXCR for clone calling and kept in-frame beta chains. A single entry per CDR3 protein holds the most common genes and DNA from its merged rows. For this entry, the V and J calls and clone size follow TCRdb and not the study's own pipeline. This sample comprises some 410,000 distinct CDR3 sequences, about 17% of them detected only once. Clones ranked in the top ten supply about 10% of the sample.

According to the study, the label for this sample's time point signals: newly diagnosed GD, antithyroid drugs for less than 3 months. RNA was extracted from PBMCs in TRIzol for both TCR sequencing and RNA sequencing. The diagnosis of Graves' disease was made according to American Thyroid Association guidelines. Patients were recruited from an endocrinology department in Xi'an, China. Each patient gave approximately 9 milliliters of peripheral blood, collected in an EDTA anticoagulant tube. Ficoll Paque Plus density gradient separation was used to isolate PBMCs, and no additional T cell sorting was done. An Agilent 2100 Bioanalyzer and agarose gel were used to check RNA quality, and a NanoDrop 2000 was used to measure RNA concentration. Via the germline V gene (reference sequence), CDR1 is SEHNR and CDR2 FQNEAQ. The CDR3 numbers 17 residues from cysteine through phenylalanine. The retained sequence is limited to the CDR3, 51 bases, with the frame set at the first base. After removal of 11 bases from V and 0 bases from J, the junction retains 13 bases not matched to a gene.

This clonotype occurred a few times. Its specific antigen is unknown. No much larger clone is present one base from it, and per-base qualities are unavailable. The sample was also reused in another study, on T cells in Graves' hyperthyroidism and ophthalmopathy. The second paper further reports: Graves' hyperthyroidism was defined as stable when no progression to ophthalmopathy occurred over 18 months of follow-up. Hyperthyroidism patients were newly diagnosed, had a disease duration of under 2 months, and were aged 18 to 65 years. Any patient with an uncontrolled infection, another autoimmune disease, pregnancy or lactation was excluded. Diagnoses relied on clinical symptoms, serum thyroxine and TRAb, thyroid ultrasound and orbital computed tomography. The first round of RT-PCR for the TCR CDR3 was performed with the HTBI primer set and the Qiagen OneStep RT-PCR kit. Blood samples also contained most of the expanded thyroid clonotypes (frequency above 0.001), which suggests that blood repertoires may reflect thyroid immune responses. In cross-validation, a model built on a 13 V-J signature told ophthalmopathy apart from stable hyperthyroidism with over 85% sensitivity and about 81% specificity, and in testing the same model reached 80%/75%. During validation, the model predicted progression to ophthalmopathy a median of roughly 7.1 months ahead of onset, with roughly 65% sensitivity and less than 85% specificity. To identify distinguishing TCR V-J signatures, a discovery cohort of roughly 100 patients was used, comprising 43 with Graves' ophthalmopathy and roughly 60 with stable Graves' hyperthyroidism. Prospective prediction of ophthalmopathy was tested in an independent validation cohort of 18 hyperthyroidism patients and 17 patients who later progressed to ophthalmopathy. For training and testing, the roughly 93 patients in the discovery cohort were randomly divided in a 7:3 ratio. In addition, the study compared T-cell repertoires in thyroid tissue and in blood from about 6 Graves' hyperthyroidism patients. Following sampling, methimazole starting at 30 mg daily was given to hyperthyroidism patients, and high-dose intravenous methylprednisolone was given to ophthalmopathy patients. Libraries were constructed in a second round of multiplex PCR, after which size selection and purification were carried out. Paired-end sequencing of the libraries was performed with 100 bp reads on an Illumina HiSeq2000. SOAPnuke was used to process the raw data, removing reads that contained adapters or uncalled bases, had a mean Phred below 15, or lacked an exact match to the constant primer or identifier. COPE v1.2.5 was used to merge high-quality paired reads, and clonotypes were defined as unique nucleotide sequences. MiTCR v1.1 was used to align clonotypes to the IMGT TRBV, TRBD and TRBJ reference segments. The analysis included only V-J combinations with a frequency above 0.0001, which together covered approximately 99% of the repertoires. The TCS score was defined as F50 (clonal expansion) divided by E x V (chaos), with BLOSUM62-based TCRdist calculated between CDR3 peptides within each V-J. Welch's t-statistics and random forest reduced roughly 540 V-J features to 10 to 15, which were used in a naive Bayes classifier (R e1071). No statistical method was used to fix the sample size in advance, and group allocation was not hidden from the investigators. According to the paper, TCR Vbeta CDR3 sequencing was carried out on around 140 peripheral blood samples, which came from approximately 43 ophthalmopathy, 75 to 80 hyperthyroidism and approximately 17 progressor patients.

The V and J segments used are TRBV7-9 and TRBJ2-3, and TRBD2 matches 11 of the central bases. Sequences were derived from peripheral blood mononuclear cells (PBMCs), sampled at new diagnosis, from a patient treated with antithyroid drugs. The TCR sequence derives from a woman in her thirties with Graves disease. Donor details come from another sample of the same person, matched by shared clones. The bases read TGTGCCGGGGGCGGGACTAGCGGATTACATAGCACAGATACGCAGTATTTT. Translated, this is CAGGGTSGLHSTDTQYF.